This is a list of T cell receptor beta chains from one sample in a study of CD8 T cells in ankylosing spondylitis. TCRdb called the 5' RACE reads again in MiXCR, with one record for every CDR3 protein. The sample has 700,000 to 850,000 distinct CDR3 sequences, approximately 12% seen once. Material for sequencing was blood, either unsorted or a sorted T cell fraction (not recorded which). Receptor source: a male donor with ankylosing spondylitis. Both conserved end residues are part of each CDR3. A D gene is named only where the DNA matches it firmly. For some rows the clone size is stated as once, few or many, or as a class when expanded; others skip it.

TRBV12-3/TRBV12-4	TRBJ1-1	-	-	CASRRNTGGPTEAFF	TGTGCCAGCAGGCGTAATACGGGGGGTCCGACTGAAGCTTTCTTT
TRBV20-1	TRBJ1-4	few	TRBD1	CSASRDRDLGKLFF	TGCAGTGCTAGTCGGGACAGGGATTTAGGAAAACTGTTTTTT
TRBV20-1	TRBJ2-7	once	TRBD2	CSATPALAGRGGYF	TGCAGTGCTACTCCGGCGCTAGCGGGCCGAGGAGGGTACTTC
TRBV15	TRBJ2-1	few	TRBD2	CATSRDPLGTSVNNEQFF	TGTGCCACCAGCAGAGATCCCCTGGGGACTAGCGTAAACAATGAGCAGTTCTTC
TRBV10-3	TRBJ2-3	many	-	CAISEGAGDTQYF	TGTGCCATCAGTGAGGGGGCTGGTGATACGCAGTATTTT
TRBV7-2	TRBJ2-3	-	-	CASSSQRTDTQYF	TGTGCCAGCAGCAGTCAGAGAACAGATACGCAGTATTTT
TRBV5-6	TRBJ1-4	few	-	CASSFSGEGEKLFF	TGTGCCAGCAGCTTTAGCGGGGAAGGGGAAAAACTGTTTTTT
TRBV20-1	TRBJ1-5	few	-	CSAPTSGRVNQPQHF	TGCAGTGCTCCTACTTCCGGCAGGGTCAATCAGCCCCAGCATTTT
TRBV6-5	TRBJ2-2	few	TRBD2	CASSYWGTSDTGELFF	TGTGCCAGCAGTTACTGGGGAACTAGCGACACCGGGGAGCTGTTTTTT
TRBV5-4	TRBJ2-5	-	-	CASSLEWDPRKTQYF	TGTGCCAGCAGCTTGGAATGGGACCCTAGGAAGACCCAGTACTTC
TRBV5-1	TRBJ2-2	-	-	CASSLVADGELFF	TGCGCCAGCAGCTTGGTGGCAGACGGGGAGCTGTTTTTT
TRBV7-9	TRBJ2-1	few	-	CASSWTDSPHEQFF	TGTGCCAGCAGCTGGACAGACTCCCCCCATGAGCAGTTCTTC
TRBV20-1	TRBJ1-5	few	-	CSATTGGGQPQHF	TGCAGTGCCACGACGGGCGGTGGGCAGCCCCAGCATTTT
TRBV12-3/TRBV12-4	TRBJ2-1	-	-	CASVSSYNEQFF	TGTGCCAGCGTGAGCTCCTACAATGAGCAGTTCTTC
TRBV6-1	TRBJ1-4	-	-	CASREAGEKLFF	TGTGCCAGCAGGGAAGCAGGTGAAAAACTGTTTTTT
TRBV4-3	TRBJ1-1	-	-	CASSQEPSWVVGAFF	TGCGCCAGCAGCCAAGAACCCAGCTGGGTGGTTGGAGCTTTCTTT
TRBV7-9	TRBJ2-2	few	-	CASSLTQGPWIWGELFF	TGTGCCAGCAGCTTAACCCAGGGACCCTGGATCTGGGGGGAGCTGTTTTTT
TRBV20-1	TRBJ1-2	-	-	CSAAQGAGYTF	TGCAGTGCTGCGCAGGGTGCTGGCTACACCTTC
TRBV20-1	TRBJ1-1	many	TRBD1	CSARAPGQGNTEAFF	TGCAGTGCTAGAGCACCGGGACAGGGGAACACTGAAGCTTTCTTT
TRBV6-1	TRBJ2-3	-	-	CASSVFRDGTDTQYF	TGTGCCAGCAGTGTGTTTCGGGATGGCACAGATACGCAGTATTTT
TRBV20-1	TRBJ2-1	-	-	CSAGGRNEQFF	TGCAGTGCGGGGGGCCGGAATGAGCAGTTCTTC
TRBV11-2	TRBJ2-3	once	TRBD1	CASSSGTGARDTQYF	TGTGCCAGCAGCTCCGGCACAGGGGCCAGAGATACGCAGTATTTT
TRBV11-2	TRBJ2-5	few	-	CASSSWTREETQYF	TGTGCCAGCAGCTCATGGACCCGGGAGGAGACCCAGTACTTC
TRBV20-1	TRBJ2-1	many	TRBD1	CSAREGGPIRFF	TGCAGTGCTAGAGAAGGGGGCCCGATCCGGTTCTTC
TRBV18	TRBJ2-1	-	TRBD2	CASSRSGLLDEQFF	TGTGCCAGCTCCCGATCGGGACTACTCGATGAGCAGTTCTTC
TRBV20-1	TRBJ2-1	many	-	CKVVGLKAYNEQFF	TGCAAAGTGGTAGGCTTGAAAGCGTACAATGAGCAGTTCTTC
TRBV11-2	TRBJ1-1	-	-	CASSPSRGWSTEAFF	TGTGCCAGCAGCCCTAGTCGGGGATGGTCCACTGAAGCTTTCTTT
TRBV29-1	TRBJ2-3	few	TRBD2	CSVATSGSGDTQYF	TGCAGCGTGGCGACTAGCGGGAGTGGAGATACGCAGTATTTT
TRBV27	TRBJ2-1	-	-	CASSARKGVYNEQFF	TGTGCCAGCAGTGCTCGAAAGGGCGTTTACAATGAGCAGTTCTTC